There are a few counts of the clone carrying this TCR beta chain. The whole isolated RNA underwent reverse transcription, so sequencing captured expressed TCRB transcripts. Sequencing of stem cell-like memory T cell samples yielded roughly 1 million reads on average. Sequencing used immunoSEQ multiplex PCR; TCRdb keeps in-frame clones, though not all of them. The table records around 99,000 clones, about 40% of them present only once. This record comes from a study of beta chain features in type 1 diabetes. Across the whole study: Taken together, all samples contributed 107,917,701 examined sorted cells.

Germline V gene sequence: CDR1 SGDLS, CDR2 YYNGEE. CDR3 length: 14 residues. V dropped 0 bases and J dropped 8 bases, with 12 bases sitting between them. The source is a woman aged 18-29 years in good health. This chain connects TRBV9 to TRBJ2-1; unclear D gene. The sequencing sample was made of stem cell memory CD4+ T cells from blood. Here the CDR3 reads CASSVAPFRDEQFF. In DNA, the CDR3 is TGTGCCAGCAGCGTAGCGCCTTTTCGGGATGAGCAGTTCTTC.